These 25 T cell receptor beta chains came from one sample sequenced in a study of human T cells and chemical hapten exposure (TCRdb year 2021). The time point label of this sample denotes: pre-sensitization, week 0. The label giving this sample's treatment or condition can be read as: therapeutic diphenylcyclopropenone sensitization with weekly scalp DPC. Receptor libraries were prepared by RACE. TCRdb lists the instrument as NextSeq 500. Using fastp trimming at Q25 and MiXCR clonotype assembly, TCRdb reanalyzed the public sequencing data and kept in-frame beta chains. All rows with the same CDR3 protein become a single entry with the most common DNA and genes. Within this sample are 150,000 to 200,000 distinct CDR3 sequences, with around 30% of them counted one time only. The top ten constitute 2.9% of the sample. Specimen: whole blood, collected in connection with sensitization to the hapten diphenylcyclopropenone (DPC). The receptors were gathered from a woman aged 25-40 years with alopecia areata. Some clones in this sample may be carry-over from other donors' samples.

This clonotype has a handful of counts. V usage is TRBV29-1 and J usage is TRBJ1-3, with TRBD1 as a possible D gene (5 bases). The germline V gene encodes CDR1 SQVTM and CDR2 ANQGSEA. The CDR3 has 11 residues. The germline V and J ends were trimmed by 5 bases and 8 bases, with 10 bases remaining between them. CDR3 sequence: CSVRIGDTIYF. DNA for the CDR3: TGCAGCGTTAGGATAGGGGACACCATATATTTT.

This clonotype was counted a few times. This sequence joins TRBV29-1 and TRBJ2-4; 9 bases are a match to TRBD1. CDR1 and CDR2 (germline): SQVTM, ANQGSEA. CDR3 length: 14 residues. The V segment lost 4 bases and the J segment 8 bases; nucleotides outside the gene matches: 9. The CDR3 region is CSVGGTGIKDIQYF. The CDR3 region has the DNA TGCAGCGTTGGCGGGACAGGGATTAAAGACATTCAGTACTTC.

This chain links TRBV11-3 with TRBJ2-1; 7 positions agree with TRBD2. V gave up 1 base and J gave up 2 bases; unmatched junction bases: 8. This CDR3 is built from 17 residues. CDR1 and CDR2 (germline): SGHNT, YENEEA. The CDR3 DNA follows: TGTGCCAGCAGCTTAGGGGTAGCGGGTACAACCTACAATGAGCAGTTCTTC. Its protein product is CASSLGVAGTTYNEQFF.

The V gene is TRBV20-1, the J gene TRBJ1-2, with TRBD1 matching over 8 bases. The CDR3 is made up of 13 amino acids. Germline V gene lookup returns CDR1 DFQATT and CDR2 SNEGSKA (reference sequence). The CDR3, as DNA: TGCAGGCCGCAGGGGGCGGGTGGCTATGGCTACACCTTC. Amino acid sequence: CRPQGAGGYGYTF.

The J gene is TRBJ2-3, the V gene TRBV7-2; D may correspond to TRBD1 or TRBD2 (6 bases each). This CDR3 region has 14 residues. Trimming stripped 0 bases from V and 6 bases from J, with 10 bases between. The V gene's germline CDR1 is SGHTA and CDR2 FQGNSA. In DNA, the CDR3 is TGTGCCAGCAGCTTAGCGGGGGGCTGGGATACGCAGTATTTT. Encoded protein: CASSLAGGWDTQYF.

The V call is TRBV5-5, the J call TRBJ1-6; no reliable D call. V lost 4 bases, J lost 9 bases, and 20 bases lay in between. This CDR3 is built from 16 residues. The germline CDR1 and CDR2 sequences are SGHKS and YYEKEE (reference sequence). CDR3 DNA: TGTGCCAGCAGCCCTCAGCCTGTTGCAGGCGCTTCACCCCTCCACTTT. It encodes CASSPQPVAGASPLHF.

This chain joins TRBV19 and TRBJ2-1, with 10 nucleotides matching TRBD2. Trimming at V came to 4 bases and at J to 13 bases, leaving 10 bases not matched to a gene. Germline lookup yields CDR1 LNHDA and CDR2 SQIVND (reference sequence). The CDR3 has 14 amino acids. The CDR3 is CASSTFSGGPPQFF. The CDR3 DNA sequence: TGTGCCAGTAGTACCTTTAGCGGGGGGCCGCCCCAGTTCTTC.

The chain uses TRBV20-1 and TRBJ2-1, with D perhaps being TRBD1 or TRBD2 (5 bases each). This CDR3 comprises 14 residues. V was clipped by 7 bases and J by 5 bases, with 18 bases between them. Per the germline V gene, CDR1 is DFQATT and CDR2 is SNEGSKA (reference sequence). The CDR3 nucleotides read TGCAGTGTCAACCAACCGGGACGGGACAATGAGCAGTTCTTC. Protein sequence: CSVNQPGRDNEQFF.

This sequence joins TRBV5-6 and TRBJ2-3; TRBD1 is a possible D gene (5 bases). In germline, CDR1 is SGHDT, CDR2 YYEEEE. Trimming left V 2 bases short and J 2 bases short, with 9 bases between. This CDR3 has 14 amino acids. CDR3 loop: CASSLEGDTDTQYF. The CDR3 DNA follows: TGTGCCAGCAGCTTAGAAGGGGACACAGATACGCAGTATTTT.

This clonotype was counted between two and nine times. V gene TRBV9 combines with J gene TRBJ2-2; 7 bases map to TRBD2. The CDR3 is 15 amino acids. Per germline, CDR1 SGDLS and CDR2 YYNGEE. The V and J ends lost 2 bases and 3 bases, in that order; junction bases with no gene match: 4. The CDR3 region has the DNA TGTGCCAGCAGCGTTGGCGGGGGTGACACCGGGGAGCTGTTTTTT. Its protein product is CASSVGGGDTGELFF.

V is TRBV20-1 and J is TRBJ2-5; the D gene is possibly TRBD1 (5 bases). The CDR3 loop spans 15 amino acids. Germline assignment: CDR1 DFQATT and CDR2 SNEGSKA (reference sequence). Trimming left V 0 bases short and J 0 bases short, with 11 bases between. CDR3 sequence: CSARDREWDQETQYF. CDR3 DNA sequence: TGCAGTGCTAGAGACAGGGAATGGGACCAAGAGACCCAGTACTTC.

The sample holds one count of this clonotype. The chain couples TRBV5-3 to TRBJ1-5, with a weak D call TRBD1 (6 bases). Being an ORF, TRBV5-3 has a function that is uncertain. CDR3 length: 15 residues. Trimming pared 2 bases from V and 1 base from J, leaving 10 bases between. The CDR3 DNA reads TGTGCCAGAAGCTTCGGGACACCGAGCAATCAGCCCCAGCATTTT. Its translation: CARSFGTPSNQPQHF.

In this sample, this clonotype turned up a few times. The V call is TRBV5-1, the J call TRBJ2-7, with D perhaps being TRBD1 or TRBD2 (5 bases each). V dropped 0 bases and J dropped 6 bases, with 22 bases sitting between them. Per the germline V gene, CDR1 is SGHRS and CDR2 is YFSETQ. The CDR3 covers 17 residues. In DNA, the CDR3 is TGCGCCAGCAGCTTGGGTCCGGCAGGGAGCAATGAGGGCGAGCAGTACTTC. It codes for CASSLGPAGSNEGEQYF.

The genes are TRBV20-1 and TRBJ2-1, with 12 bases matching TRBD1. Germline CDR1 DFQATT, CDR2 SNEGSKA (reference sequence). V lost 1 base and J lost 9; bases outside the gene matches: 4. This CDR3 is built from 14 residues. CDR3 amino acids: CSARVGTGGPEQFF. DNA of the CDR3: TGCAGTGCTAGAGTCGGGACAGGGGGCCCTGAGCAGTTCTTC.

This clonotype has more than one count but fewer than ten. This chain uses TRBV29-1 with TRBJ1-1; TRBD1 agrees at 8 bases. CDR1 SQVTM and CDR2 ANQGSEA come from the germline V gene. J gave up 5 bases and V 2 bases, and 13 bases lay outside the gene matches. The CDR3 sequence is 16 residues long. The CDR3, as DNA: TGCAGCGTTGAATCGGCACCCGACAGGGGTTGGACTGAAGCTTTCTTT. It yields the protein CSVESAPDRGWTEAFF. Using reference TRBV29-1 and TRBJ1-1 for the parts outside the CDR3, the full variable domain is SAVISQKPSRDICQRGTSLTIQCQVDSQVTMMFWYRQQPGQSLTLIATANQGSEATYESGFVIDKFPISRPNLTFSTLTVSNMSPEDSSIYLCSVESAPDRGWTEAFFGQGTRLTVV.

This clonotype was counted between two and nine times. The chain recombines TRBV20-1 with TRBJ1-1; D ambiguous. CDR1 DFQATT and CDR2 SNEGSKA come from the germline V gene (reference sequence). There are 13 residues in the CDR3. The ends were cut back, 5 bases at V and 1 base at J, with 11 bases in the middle. This CDR3 reads CSAHRGGNTEAFF. The CDR3 DNA follows: TGCAGTGCTCATAGAGGAGGGAACACTGAAGCTTTCTTT.

This clonotype was recorded a few times. This chain joins TRBV29-1 and TRBJ2-2, with TRBD1 matching over 7 bases. V was pared by 4 bases and J by 7 bases, with 6 bases of the junction left unmatched. The CDR3 sequence is 13 residues long. Germline CDR1 and CDR2: SQVTM and ANQGSEA. CDR3 amino acids: CSVGTGGNGELFF. The CDR3 DNA sequence: TGCAGCGTTGGGACAGGTGGAAACGGGGAGCTGTTTTTT.

The chain carries TRBV29-1 and TRBJ2-7, with TRBD1 as a possible D gene (6 bases). The V end was cut by 6 bases, the J end by 7 bases, with 13 bases between. The CDR3 contains 11 residues. Germline V gene sequence: CDR1 SQVTM, CDR2 ANQGSEA. CDR3 region: CSVGHTAEQYF. The CDR3 coding sequence is TGCAGCGTGGGACATACGGCGGAGCAGTACTTC.

The rearrangement joins TRBV5-4 to TRBJ2-7; 9 nucleotides match TRBD1. J gave up 4 bases and V 4 bases, and 6 bases lay outside the gene matches. Germline CDR1 SGHNT, CDR2 YYREEE (reference sequence). This CDR3 is built from 14 residues. CDR3 in DNA: TGTGCCAGCAGCAGGGGACAGGGCGGGTACGAGCAGTACTTC. Amino acids: CASSRGQGGYEQYF.

The J gene is TRBJ2-3, the V gene TRBV5-1, with D uncertain. V dropped 3 bases and J dropped 3 bases, with 5 bases sitting between them. Looked up from germline, CDR1 is SGHRS and CDR2 is YFSETQ. This CDR3 region has 12 residues. In nucleotides, the CDR3 is TGCGCCAGCAGCTCAGAGACAGATACGCAGTATTTT. This codes for CASSSETDTQYF.

This clonotype showed up just a few times. The chain employs TRBV10-3 and TRBJ1-5, with no clear D. Trimming removed 7 bases at V and 9 bases at J, with 19 bases between. CDR3 length: 14 amino acids. Germline loops: CDR1 ENHRY, CDR2 SYGVKD. The CDR3, as DNA: TGTGCCATCACCCCAGACAAGCTTGCCGGGCCCCAGCATTTT. Protein product: CAITPDKLAGPQHF.

The genes are TRBV12-3 or TRBV12-4 and TRBJ1-3; D call uncertain. V lost 5 bases, J lost 2 bases, and 13 bases lay in between. The CDR3 has 15 amino acids. CDR3 in DNA: TGTGCCAGCAGTCTTACACCGGCCCCTGGAAACACCATATATTTT. It codes for CASSLTPAPGNTIYF.

Only a few counts were recorded for this clonotype. The chain joins TRBV4-1 to TRBJ2-1; D is unresolved. V was cut by 8 bases and J by 7 bases, with 15 bases left in between. The CDR3 is made up of 13 amino acids. Germline V gene data show CDR1 as MGHRA and CDR2 as YSYEKL. The CDR3 bases are TGCGCCAGCTCCTCCGGAAAATGGAATGAGCAGTTCTTC. Its translation: CASSSGKWNEQFF.

The chain combines TRBV20-1 with TRBJ2-3; 9 nucleotides agree with TRBD2. Germline V lookup: CDR1 DFQATT, CDR2 SNEGSKA (reference sequence). This CDR3 has 15 residues. V shed 3 bases and J 3 bases; nucleotides not matched to a gene: 7. The CDR3 is CSASRVAGDTDTQYF. The DNA for the CDR3 is TGCAGTGCTAGCAGGGTAGCGGGGGATACAGATACGCAGTATTTT.

The chain links TRBV5-1 to TRBJ2-3, with 12 bases fitting TRBD2. CDR1 and CDR2 from the germline V gene are SGHRS and YFSETQ. Germline trimming cut 0 bases from V and 5 bases from J; bases unmatched to any gene: 4. The CDR3 extends over 16 amino acids. The CDR3 region is CASSLAGLAGVDTQYF. In nucleotides, the CDR3 is TGCGCCAGCAGCTTGGCGGGACTAGCGGGTGTAGATACGCAGTATTTT.